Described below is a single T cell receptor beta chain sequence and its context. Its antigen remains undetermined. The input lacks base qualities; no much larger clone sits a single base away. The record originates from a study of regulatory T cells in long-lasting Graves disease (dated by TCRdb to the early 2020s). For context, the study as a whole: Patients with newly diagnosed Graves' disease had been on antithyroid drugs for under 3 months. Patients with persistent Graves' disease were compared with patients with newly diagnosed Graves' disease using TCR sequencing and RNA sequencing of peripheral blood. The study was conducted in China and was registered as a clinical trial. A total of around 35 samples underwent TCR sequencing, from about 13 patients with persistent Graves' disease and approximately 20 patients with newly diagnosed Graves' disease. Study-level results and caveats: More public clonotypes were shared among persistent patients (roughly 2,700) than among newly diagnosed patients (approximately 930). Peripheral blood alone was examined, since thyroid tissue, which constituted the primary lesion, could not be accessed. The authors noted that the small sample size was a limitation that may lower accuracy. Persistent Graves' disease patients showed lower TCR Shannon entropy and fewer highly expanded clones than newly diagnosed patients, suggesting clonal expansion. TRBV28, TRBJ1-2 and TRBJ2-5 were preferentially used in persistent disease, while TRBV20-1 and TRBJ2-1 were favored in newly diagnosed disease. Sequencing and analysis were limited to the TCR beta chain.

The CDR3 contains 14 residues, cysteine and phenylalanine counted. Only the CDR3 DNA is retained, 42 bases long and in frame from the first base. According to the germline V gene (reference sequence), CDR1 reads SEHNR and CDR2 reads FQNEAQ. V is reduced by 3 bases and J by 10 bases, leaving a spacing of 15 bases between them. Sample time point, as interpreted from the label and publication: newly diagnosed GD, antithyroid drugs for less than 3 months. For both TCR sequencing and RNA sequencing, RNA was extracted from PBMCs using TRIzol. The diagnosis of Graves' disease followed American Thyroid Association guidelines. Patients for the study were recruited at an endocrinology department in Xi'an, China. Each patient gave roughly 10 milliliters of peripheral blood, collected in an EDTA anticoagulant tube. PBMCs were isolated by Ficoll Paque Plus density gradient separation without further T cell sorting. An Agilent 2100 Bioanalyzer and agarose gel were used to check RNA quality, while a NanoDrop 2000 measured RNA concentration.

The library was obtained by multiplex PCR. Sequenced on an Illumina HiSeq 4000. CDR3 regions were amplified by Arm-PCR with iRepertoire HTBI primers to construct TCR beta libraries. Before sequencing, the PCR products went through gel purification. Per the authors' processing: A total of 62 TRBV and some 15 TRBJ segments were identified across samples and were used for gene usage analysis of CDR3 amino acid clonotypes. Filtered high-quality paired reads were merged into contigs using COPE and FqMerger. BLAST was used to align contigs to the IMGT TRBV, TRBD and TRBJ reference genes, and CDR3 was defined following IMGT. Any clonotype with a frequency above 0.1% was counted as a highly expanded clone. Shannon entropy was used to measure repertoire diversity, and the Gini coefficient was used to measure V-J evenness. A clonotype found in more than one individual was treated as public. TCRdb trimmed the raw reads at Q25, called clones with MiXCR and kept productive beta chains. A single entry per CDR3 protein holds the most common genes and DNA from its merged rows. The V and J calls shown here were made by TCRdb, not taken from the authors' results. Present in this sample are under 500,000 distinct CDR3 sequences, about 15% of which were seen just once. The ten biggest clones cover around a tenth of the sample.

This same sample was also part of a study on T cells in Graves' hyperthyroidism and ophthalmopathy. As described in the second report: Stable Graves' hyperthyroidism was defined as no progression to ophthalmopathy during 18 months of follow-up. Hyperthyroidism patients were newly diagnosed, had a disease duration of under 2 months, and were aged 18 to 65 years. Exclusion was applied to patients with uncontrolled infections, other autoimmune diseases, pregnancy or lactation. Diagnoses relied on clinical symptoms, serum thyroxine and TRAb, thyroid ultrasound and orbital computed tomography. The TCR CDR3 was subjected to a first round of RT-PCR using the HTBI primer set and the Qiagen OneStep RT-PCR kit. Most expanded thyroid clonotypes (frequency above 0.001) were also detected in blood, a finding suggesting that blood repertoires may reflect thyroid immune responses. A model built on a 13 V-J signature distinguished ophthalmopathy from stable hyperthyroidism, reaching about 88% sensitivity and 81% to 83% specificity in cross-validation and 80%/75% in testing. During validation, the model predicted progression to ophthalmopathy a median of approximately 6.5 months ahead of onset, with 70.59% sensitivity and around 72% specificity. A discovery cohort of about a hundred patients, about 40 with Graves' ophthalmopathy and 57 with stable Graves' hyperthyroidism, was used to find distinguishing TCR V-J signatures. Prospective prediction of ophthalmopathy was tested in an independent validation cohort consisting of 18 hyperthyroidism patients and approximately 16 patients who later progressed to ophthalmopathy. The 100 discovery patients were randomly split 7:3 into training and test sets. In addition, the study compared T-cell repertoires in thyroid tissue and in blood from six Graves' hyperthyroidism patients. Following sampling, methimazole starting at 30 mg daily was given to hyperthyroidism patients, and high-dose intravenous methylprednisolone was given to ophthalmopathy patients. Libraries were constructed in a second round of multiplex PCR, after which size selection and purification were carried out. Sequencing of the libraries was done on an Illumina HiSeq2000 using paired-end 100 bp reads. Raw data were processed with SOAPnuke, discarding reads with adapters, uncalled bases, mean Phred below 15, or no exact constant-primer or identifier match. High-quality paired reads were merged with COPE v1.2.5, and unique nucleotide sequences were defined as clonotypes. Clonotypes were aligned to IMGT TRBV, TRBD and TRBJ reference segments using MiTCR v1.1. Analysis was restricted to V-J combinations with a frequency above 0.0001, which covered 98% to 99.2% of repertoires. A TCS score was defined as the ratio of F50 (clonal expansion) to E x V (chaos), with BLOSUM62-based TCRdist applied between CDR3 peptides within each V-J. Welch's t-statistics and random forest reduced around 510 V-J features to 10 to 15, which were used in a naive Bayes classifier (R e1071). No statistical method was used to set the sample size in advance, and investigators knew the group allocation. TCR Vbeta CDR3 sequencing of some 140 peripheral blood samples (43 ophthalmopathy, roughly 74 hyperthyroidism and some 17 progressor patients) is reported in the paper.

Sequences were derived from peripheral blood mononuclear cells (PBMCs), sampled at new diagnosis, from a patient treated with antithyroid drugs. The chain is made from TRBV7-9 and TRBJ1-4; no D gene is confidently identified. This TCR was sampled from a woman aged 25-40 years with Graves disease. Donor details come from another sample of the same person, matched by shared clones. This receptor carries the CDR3 CASSFMTQGGKLFF. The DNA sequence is TGTGCCAGCAGCTTTATGACTCAAGGCGGAAAACTGTTTTTT.